This TCR delta chain was documented in a study of γδ T cells in repeated Plasmodium falciparum infection. TCRdb called clones from the multiplex PCR reads again using CATT. Among approximately 60,000 delta-chain clones, around 1.7% were seen once, and the ten largest hold over 12%. By share, this clone counts as medium-sized. A read error may produce the germline difference seen at one junction end. Other DNA sequences from this sample encode an identical CDR3 as well. CDR1 is TSWWSYY and CDR2 is QGS in the germline V gene. The CDR3 sequence is 21 residues long. Gammadelta T cells were flow-sorted from PBMC into Vgamma9/Vdelta2+ and Vdelta2-negative populations for bulk analysis.

What was sequenced was gamma-delta T cells from blood. The rearrangement links TRDV1 to TRDJ1, with 7 bases aligning to TRDD3. This sequence originates from a pool of human donors (malaria-infected and uninfected, not separated). Here the CDR3 reads CALGETKPPRYWGCATDKLIF. DNA of the CDR3: TGTGCTCTTGGGGAAACCAAACCACCCCGGTACTGGGGATGCGCCACCGACAAACTCATCTTT.